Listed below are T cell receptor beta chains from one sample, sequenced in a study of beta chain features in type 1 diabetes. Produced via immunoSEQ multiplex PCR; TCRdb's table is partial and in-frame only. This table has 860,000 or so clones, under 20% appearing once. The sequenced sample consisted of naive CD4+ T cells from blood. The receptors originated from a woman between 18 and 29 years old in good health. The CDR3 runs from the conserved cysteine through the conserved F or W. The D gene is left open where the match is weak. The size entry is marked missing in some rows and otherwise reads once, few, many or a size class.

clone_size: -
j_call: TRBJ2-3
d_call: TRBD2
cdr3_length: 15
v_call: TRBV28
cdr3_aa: CASSSLAGRADTQYF
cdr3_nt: TGTGCCAGCAGTTCCCTAGCGGGAAGGGCAGATACGCAGTATTTT

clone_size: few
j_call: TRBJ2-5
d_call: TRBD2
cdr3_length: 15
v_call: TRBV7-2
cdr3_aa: CASSLYGRGGETQYF
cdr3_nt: TGTGCCAGCAGCCTTTATGGGCGGGGAGGGGAGACCCAGTACTTC

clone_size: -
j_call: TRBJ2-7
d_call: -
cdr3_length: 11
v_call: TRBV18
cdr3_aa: CASRASYEQYF
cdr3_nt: TGTGCCAGCCGGGCGTCCTACGAGCAGTACTTC

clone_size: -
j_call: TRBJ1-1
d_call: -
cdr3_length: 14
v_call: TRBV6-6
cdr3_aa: CASRARAANTEAFF
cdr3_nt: TGTGCCAGCAGGGCCCGGGCCGCGAACACTGAAGCTTTCTTT

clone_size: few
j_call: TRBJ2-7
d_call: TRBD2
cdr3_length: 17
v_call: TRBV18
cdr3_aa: CASSPGPLWSGSYEQYF
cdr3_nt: TGTGCCAGCTCACCCGGCCCCCTTTGGAGCGGGAGCTACGAGCAGTACTTC

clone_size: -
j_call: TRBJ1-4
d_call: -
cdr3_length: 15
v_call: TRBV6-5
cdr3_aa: CASSYSPNPVQKLFF
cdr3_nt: TGTGCCAGCAGTTACTCACCCAATCCGGTGCAAAAACTGTTTTTT

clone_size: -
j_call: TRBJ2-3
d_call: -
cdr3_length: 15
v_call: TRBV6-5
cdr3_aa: CASSYSSGEADTQYF
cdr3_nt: TGTGCCAGCAGTTACTCCTCGGGAGAGGCAGATACGCAGTATTTT

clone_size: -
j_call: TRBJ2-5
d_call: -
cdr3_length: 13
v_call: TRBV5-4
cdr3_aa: CASSLAHQETQYF
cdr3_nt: TGTGCCAGCAGCTTGGCACACCAAGAGACCCAGTACTTC

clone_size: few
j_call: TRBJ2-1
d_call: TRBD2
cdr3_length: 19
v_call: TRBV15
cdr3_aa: CATSRDSALLAGARNEQFF
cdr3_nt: TGTGCCACCAGCAGAGATTCCGCCCTACTAGCGGGAGCGAGAAATGAGCAGTTCTTC

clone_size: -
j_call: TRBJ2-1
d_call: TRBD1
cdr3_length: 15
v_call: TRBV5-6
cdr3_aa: CASSPLDRVNNEQFF
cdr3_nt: TGTGCCAGCAGCCCCTTGGACAGGGTGAACAATGAGCAGTTCTTC

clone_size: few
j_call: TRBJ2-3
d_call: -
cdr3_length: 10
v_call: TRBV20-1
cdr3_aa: CSASPDTQYF
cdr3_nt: TGCAGTGCCAGTCCCGATACGCAGTATTTT

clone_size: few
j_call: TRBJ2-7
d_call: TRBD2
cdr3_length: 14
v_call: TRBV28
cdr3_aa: CASTSSGRAREQYF
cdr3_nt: TGTGCCAGCACCTCTAGCGGGAGGGCTCGTGAGCAGTACTTC

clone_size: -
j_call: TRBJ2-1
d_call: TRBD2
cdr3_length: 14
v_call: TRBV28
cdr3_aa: CASSSSAGVREQFF
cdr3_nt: TGTGCCAGCAGTTCCTCGGCGGGAGTACGGGAGCAGTTCTTC

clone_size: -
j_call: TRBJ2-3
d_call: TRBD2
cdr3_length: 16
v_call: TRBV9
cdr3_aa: CASSVEPSGSGDTQYF
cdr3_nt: TGTGCCAGCAGCGTAGAACCTAGCGGGAGTGGGGATACGCAGTATTTT

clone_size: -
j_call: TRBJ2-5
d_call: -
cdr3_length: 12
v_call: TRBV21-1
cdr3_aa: CASRGSGETQYF
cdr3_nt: TGTGCCAGCCGGGGGTCGGGGGAGACCCAGTACTTC

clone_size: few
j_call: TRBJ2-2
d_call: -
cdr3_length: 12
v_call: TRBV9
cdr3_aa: CASSVDGGELFF
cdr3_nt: TGTGCCAGCAGCGTAGACGGCGGGGAGCTGTTTTTT

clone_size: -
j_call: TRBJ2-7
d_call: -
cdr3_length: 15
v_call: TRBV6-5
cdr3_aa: CASSYSGRGGYEQYF
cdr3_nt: TGTGCCAGCAGTTACTCAGGCAGGGGAGGCTACGAGCAGTACTTC

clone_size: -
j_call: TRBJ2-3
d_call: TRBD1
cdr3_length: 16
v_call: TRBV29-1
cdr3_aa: CSVGSGTGVITDTQYF
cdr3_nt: TGCAGCGTCGGGTCTGGGACAGGGGTTATCACAGATACGCAGTATTTT

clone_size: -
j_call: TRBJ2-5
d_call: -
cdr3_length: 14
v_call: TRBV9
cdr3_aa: CASSVAGVGETQYF
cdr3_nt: TGTGCCAGCAGCGTAGCAGGTGTTGGAGAGACCCAGTACTTC

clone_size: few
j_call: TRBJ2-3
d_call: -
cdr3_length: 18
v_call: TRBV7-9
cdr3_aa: CASSLARRGGASTDTQYF
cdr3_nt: TGTGCCAGCAGCTTAGCACGAAGAGGAGGGGCTAGCACAGATACGCAGTATTTT

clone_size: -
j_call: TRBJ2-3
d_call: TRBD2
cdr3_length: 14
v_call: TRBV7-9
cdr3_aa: CASSLGGWTDTQYF
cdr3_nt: TGTGCCAGCAGCTTGGGGGGGTGGACAGATACGCAGTATTTT

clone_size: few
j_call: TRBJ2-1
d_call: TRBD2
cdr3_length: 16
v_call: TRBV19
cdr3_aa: CASSIPRLAGGNEQFF
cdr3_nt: TGTGCCAGTAGTATACCCAGACTAGCGGGAGGGAATGAGCAGTTCTTC

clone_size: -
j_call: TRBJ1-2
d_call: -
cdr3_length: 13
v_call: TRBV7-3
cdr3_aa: CASSLASNYGYTF
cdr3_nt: TGTGCCAGCAGCTTAGCCAGTAACTATGGCTACACCTTC

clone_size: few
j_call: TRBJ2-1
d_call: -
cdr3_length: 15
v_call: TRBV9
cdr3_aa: CASSVVGEGVSEQFF
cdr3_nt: TGTGCCAGCAGCGTAGTAGGGGAAGGGGTCAGTGAGCAGTTCTTC

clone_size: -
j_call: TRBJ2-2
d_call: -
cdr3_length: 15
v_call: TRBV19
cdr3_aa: CASSIVTAGTGELFF
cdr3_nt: TGTGCCAGTAGTATAGTCACAGCGGGCACCGGGGAGCTGTTTTTT

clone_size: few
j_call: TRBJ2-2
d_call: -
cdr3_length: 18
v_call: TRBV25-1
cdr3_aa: CASSEFGGVGRNTGELFF
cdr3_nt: TGTGCCAGCAGTGAATTCGGGGGTGTGGGCAGGAACACCGGGGAGCTGTTTTTT

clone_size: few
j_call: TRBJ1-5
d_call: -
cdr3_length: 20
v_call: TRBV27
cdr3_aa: CASSLSRPPGTPYSNQPQHF
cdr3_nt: TGTGCCAGCAGTTTATCTCGCCCTCCCGGGACACCCTATAGCAATCAGCCCCAGCATTTT

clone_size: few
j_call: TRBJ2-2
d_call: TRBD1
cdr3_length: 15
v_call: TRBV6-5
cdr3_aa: CASRTGGANTGELFF
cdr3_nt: TGTGCCAGCAGAACAGGGGGCGCGAACACCGGGGAGCTGTTTTTT

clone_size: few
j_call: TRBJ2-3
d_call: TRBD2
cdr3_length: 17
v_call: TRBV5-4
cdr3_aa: CASSPGGRGSLSDTQYF
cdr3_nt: TGTGCCAGCAGCCCCGGAGGGCGCGGGAGTTTATCAGATACGCAGTATTTT

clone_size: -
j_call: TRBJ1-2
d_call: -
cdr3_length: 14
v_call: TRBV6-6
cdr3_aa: CASSRNREDYGYTF
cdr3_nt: TGTGCCAGCAGTAGAAACAGGGAGGACTATGGCTACACCTTC

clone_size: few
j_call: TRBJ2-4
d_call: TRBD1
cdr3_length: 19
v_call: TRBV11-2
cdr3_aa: CASSFQFGTGGKRMHIQYF
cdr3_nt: TGTGCCAGCAGCTTTCAGTTTGGGACAGGGGGCAAGAGGATGCACATTCAGTACTTC

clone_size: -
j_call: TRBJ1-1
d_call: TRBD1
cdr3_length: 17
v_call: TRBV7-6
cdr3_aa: CASSLEQGVNPNTEAFF
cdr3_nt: TGTGCCAGCAGCTTAGAACAGGGGGTGAATCCGAACACTGAAGCTTTCTTT

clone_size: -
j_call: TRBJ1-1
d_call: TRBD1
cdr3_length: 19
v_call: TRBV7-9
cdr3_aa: CASSPWRGQGKGANTEAFF
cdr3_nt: TGTGCCAGCAGCCCCTGGAGAGGACAGGGAAAGGGGGCCAACACTGAAGCTTTCTTT

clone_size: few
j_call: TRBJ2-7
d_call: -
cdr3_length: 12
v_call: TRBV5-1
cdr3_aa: CASSQTTGEQYF
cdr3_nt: TGCGCCAGCAGCCAAACGACAGGCGAGCAGTACTTC

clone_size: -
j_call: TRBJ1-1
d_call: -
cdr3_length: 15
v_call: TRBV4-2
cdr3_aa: CASSQDLADNTEAFF
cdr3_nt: TGTGCCAGCAGCCAAGATCTGGCAGATAACACTGAAGCTTTCTTT

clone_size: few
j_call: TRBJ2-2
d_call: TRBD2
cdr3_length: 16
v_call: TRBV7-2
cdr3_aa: CASSLGREVNTGELFF
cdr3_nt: TGTGCCAGCAGCTTAGGGCGGGAGGTGAACACCGGGGAGCTGTTTTTT

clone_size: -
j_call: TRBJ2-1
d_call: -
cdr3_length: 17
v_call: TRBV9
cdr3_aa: CASSVDPGLAGNNEQFF
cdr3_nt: TGTGCCAGCAGCGTAGACCCTGGGCTCGCGGGAAACAATGAGCAGTTCTTC

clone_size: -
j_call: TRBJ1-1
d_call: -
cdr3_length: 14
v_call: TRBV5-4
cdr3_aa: CASSFYRVEAEAFF
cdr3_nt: TGTGCCAGCAGCTTCTACAGGGTGGAGGCTGAAGCTTTCTTT

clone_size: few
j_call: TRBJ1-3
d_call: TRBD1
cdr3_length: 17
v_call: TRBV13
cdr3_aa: CASSLRTGVISGNTIYF
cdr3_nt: TGTGCCAGCAGCTTAAGGACAGGGGTAATCTCTGGAAACACCATATATTTT

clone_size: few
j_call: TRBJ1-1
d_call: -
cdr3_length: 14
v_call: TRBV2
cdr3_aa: CASTTEGQGRNAFF
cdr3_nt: TGTGCCAGCACCACCGAAGGGCAGGGGAGGAATGCTTTCTTT

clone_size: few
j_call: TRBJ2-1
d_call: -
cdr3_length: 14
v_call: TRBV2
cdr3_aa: CASRRTSSYNEQFF
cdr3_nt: TGTGCCAGCAGGCGGACGAGCTCCTACAATGAGCAGTTCTTC

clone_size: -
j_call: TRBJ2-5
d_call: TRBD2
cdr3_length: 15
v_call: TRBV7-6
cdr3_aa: CASSPTSGRSGTQYF
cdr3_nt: TGTGCCAGCAGCCCTACTAGCGGGAGGTCGGGGACCCAGTACTTC

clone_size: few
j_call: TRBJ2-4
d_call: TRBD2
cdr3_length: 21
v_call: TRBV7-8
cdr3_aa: CASSLHPRTSGNFLAKNIQYF
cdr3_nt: TGTGCCAGCAGCTTACACCCGCGGACTAGCGGAAACTTCCTAGCCAAAAACATTCAGTACTTC

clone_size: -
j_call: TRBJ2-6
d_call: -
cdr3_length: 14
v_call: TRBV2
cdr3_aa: CASSHGSGANVLTF
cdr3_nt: TGTGCCAGTTCCCACGGGTCTGGGGCCAACGTCCTGACTTTC

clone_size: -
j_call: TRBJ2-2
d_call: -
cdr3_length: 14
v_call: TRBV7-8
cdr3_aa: CASSKGPGTGELFF
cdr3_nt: TGTGCCAGCAGCAAAGGGCCAGGCACCGGGGAGCTGTTTTTT

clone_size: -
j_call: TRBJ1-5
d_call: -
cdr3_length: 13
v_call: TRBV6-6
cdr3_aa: CASREGSNQPQHF
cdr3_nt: TGTGCCAGCAGGGAGGGTAGCAATCAGCCCCAGCATTTT

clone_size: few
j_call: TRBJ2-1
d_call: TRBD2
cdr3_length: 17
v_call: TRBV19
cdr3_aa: CASSPLPGLAGDNEQFF
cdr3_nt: TGTGCCAGTAGTCCCCTCCCGGGACTAGCGGGAGATAATGAGCAGTTCTTC